The sequence of this TCR beta chain was determined in a study of T cells after yellow fever vaccination. Between the trimmed V and J ends, which lost 4 bases and 7 bases, there was a span of 14 bases. The CDR3 runs to 14 residues. From germline, CDR1 is LNHDA and CDR2 SQIVND (reference sequence). The TCR cDNA carried a universal primer site and UMIs from 5'RACE template switching. TCRdb re-called the 5' RACE reads through MiXCR, storing one row per CDR3 protein. The table lists about 340,000 distinct CDR3 sequences, around 13% of them singletons, with roughly 3% in the top ten. Sequencing was performed on CD4+ T cells sorted from PBMCs, taken 15 days after the yellow fever booster vaccination. The chain employs TRBV19 and TRBJ2-1; possible D gene TRBD1, 5 bases. The clonotype was recovered from a man between 18 and 29 years old who received the YFV17D yellow fever vaccine. The DNA for the CDR3 is TGTGCCAGTAGTAGGGGCAGGGTGGAGAATGAGCAGTTCTTC. It is translated as CASSRGRVENEQFF. Based on the CDR3 plus reference TRBV19 and TRBJ2-1, the full variable domain is DGGITQSPKYLFRKEGQNVTLSCEQNLNHDAMYWYRQDPGQGLRLIYYSQIVNDFQKGDIAEGYSVSREKKESFPLTVTSAQKNPTAFYLCASSRGRVENEQFFGPGTRLTVL.